This passage covers 27 T cell receptor beta chains from one sample sequenced in a study of blood T cell repertoires in COVID-19 (TCRdb year 2020). Library prep was done by the immunoSEQ multiplex PCR assay. The table comes from immuneACCESS by way of TCRdb, which keeps in-frame sequences with V and J called. Part of the clones is missing from these tables; in studies checked, under half for an unresolved V gene and the rest for unknown reasons. Across this sample there are 150,000 to 200,000 clones, with around 79% seen only once. The ten largest clones add up to 7% to 10% of the sample. What was sequenced was peripheral blood. The source of these receptors is a woman aged 55-70 years with COVID-19, enrolled during active disease.

This rearrangement joins TRBV29-1 to TRBJ2-3; unclear D gene. CDR1 is SQVTM and CDR2 is ANQGSEA in the germline V gene. There are 12 residues in the CDR3. Trimming left V 5 bases short and J 2 bases short, with 8 bases between. The CDR3 region is CSVRRHTDTQYF. In DNA form, the CDR3 reads TGCAGCGTTAGGCGACACACAGATACGCAGTATTTT.

V and J are TRBV19 and TRBJ1-3; D unresolved. Germline lookup yields CDR1 LNHDA and CDR2 SQIVND (reference sequence). This CDR3 has 16 amino acids. Trimming removed 5 bases from V and 4 bases from J, with 18 bases in between. CDR3 sequence reads: CASSPYQVFIGNTIYF. The DNA for the CDR3 is TGTGCCAGTAGTCCTTACCAGGTTTTCATCGGAAACACCATATATTTT. Variable domain in full (rest from reference TRBV19 and TRBJ1-3): DGGITQSPKYLFRKEGQNVTLSCEQNLNHDAMYWYRQDPGQGLRLIYYSQIVNDFQKGDIAEGYSVSREKKESFPLTVTSAQKNPTAFYLCASSPYQVFIGNTIYFGEGSWLTVV.

The V call is TRBV11-3, the J call TRBJ2-3; 8 bases line up with TRBD2. V was pared by 8 bases and J by 2 bases, with 6 bases of the junction left unmatched. Germline CDR1 is SGHNT and CDR2 is YENEEA. The CDR3 is made up of 14 amino acids. CDR3 sequence (DNA): TGTGCCAGCCAAGCGGGAGCGATCACAGATACGCAGTATTTT. This sequence encodes CASQAGAITDTQYF.

This clone has only a few counts. This chain links TRBV7-2 with TRBJ2-1, with D perhaps TRBD2 (6 bases). Germline values: CDR1 SGHTA, CDR2 FQGNSA. The V end lost 5 bases, the J end lost 5 bases, and 16 bases lay between the germline ends. The CDR3 spans 15 residues. The CDR3 sequence: CASSVGQPGDNEQFF. In nucleotides, the CDR3 is TGTGCCAGCAGCGTCGGACAACCGGGGGACAATGAGCAGTTCTTC.

The DNA of the CDR3 is TGTGCCAGCAGCTCCCTCGGCGGGAGGAGCACAGATACGCAGTATTTT. Its translation: CASSSLGGRSTDTQYF. This chain links TRBV7-2 with TRBJ2-3; 8 bases align to TRBD2. Germline V lookup: CDR1 SGHTA, CDR2 FQGNSA. V shed 4 bases, J shed 0 bases, and the junction held 6 bases outside the gene matches. The CDR3 covers 16 residues.

The rearrangement uses TRBV5-4 and TRBJ1-4; D is perhaps TRBD1 (6 bases). V lost 3 bases and J lost 8, with 14 bases in between. The CDR3 loop spans 14 amino acids. Germline V lookup: CDR1 SGHNT, CDR2 YYREEE (reference sequence). The CDR3 DNA follows: TGTGCCAGCAGCTCCCCAGGGGTGGGAGAAAAACTGTTTTTT. The encoded protein is CASSSPGVGEKLFF. The full variable domain, rest sourced from reference TRBV5-4 and TRBJ1-4, is ETGVTQSPTHLIKTRGQQVTLRCSSQSGHNTVSWYQQALGQGPQFIFQYYREEENGRGNFPPRFSGLQFPNYSSELNVNALELDDSALYLCASSSPGVGEKLFFGSGTQLSVL.

This clone was picked up one time. The chain uses TRBV19 and TRBJ2-2; TRBD2 matches at 10 bases. Germline trimming cut 4 bases from V and 6 bases from J; bases unmatched to any gene: 2. The length of the CDR3 is 14 residues. The germline V gene encodes CDR1 LNHDA and CDR2 SQIVND (reference sequence). The CDR3 reads CASSTLAGAGELFF. CDR3 coding DNA: TGTGCCAGTAGTACGCTAGCGGGAGCCGGGGAGCTGTTTTTT.

Comments on this clone: The same CDR3 also results from other DNA sequences found in this sample. The chain uses TRBV5-4 and TRBJ2-5; D gene unclear. This CDR3 contains 13 residues. Trimming pared 0 bases from V and 4 bases from J, leaving 7 bases between. Germline V CDR1 and CDR2: SGHNT, YYREEE (reference sequence). CDR3 nucleotide sequence: TGTGCCAGCAGCTTGGCGCTGCGAGAGACCCAGTACTTC. Translating it yields CASSLALRETQYF.

The chain has TRBV2 and TRBJ1-5; no definite D call. V was pared by 4 bases and J by 11 bases, with 15 bases between. Germline V gene data show CDR1 as SNHLY and CDR2 as FYNNEI. The CDR3 spans 13 residues. The CDR3 nucleotides read TGTGCCAGCAGTGGTACCTTTCCCGGGGCCCAGCATTTT. Protein sequence: CASSGTFPGAQHF. Looking up the rest from reference TRBV2 and TRBJ1-5 gives the full variable domain: EPEVTQTPSHQVTQMGQEVILRCVPISNHLYFYWYRQILGQKVEFLVSFYNNEISEKSEIFDDQFSVERPDGSNFTLKIRSTKLEDSAMYFCASSGTFPGAQHFGDGTRLSIL.

V and J are TRBV4-3 and TRBJ2-7, with D tentatively TRBD1 (6 bases). The V and J ends lost 0 bases and 3 bases respectively, with 12 bases between them. Germline CDR1 and CDR2: LGHNA and YSLEER. CDR3 length: 15 amino acids. This chain's CDR3 is CASSQESVGGYEQYF. The CDR3 bases are TGCGCCAGCAGCCAAGAATCGGTAGGGGGCTACGAGCAGTACTTC.

V usage is TRBV11-2 and J usage is TRBJ2-1; 14 bases are a match to TRBD2. This CDR3 has 17 amino acids. From germline, CDR1 is SGHAT and CDR2 FQNNGV. With 5 bases clipped from V and 5 bases from J, the junction kept 8 bases outside the gene matches. The CDR3, as DNA: TGTGCCAGCAGCAGGGGACTAGCGGGGGCCCAGGACAATGAGCAGTTCTTC. This gives the protein CASSRGLAGAQDNEQFF.

The table lists this clone with many counts. The chain recombines TRBV7-9 with TRBJ1-5, with D perhaps TRBD1 (5 bases). The germline V gene has CDR1 SEHNR and CDR2 FQNEAQ (reference sequence). The V end was cut by 5 bases, the J end by 5 bases, with 13 bases between. The CDR3 runs to 14 residues. Here the CDR3 reads CASSPRGGDQPQHF. The CDR3 coding sequence is TGTGCCAGCAGCCCCCGCGGGGGAGATCAGCCCCAGCATTTT.

The gene calls are TRBV30 and TRBJ1-2; 12 bases map to TRBD1. V shed 3 bases and J 6 bases; nucleotides not matched to a gene: 14. Germline CDR1 and CDR2: GTSNPN and SVGIG (reference sequence). This CDR3 spans 17 amino acids. CDR3 residues: CAWSRGPGQGARDGYTF. In DNA form, the CDR3 reads TGTGCCTGGAGCCGCGGCCCGGGACAGGGGGCCCGGGATGGCTACACCTTC.

The chain uses TRBV19 and TRBJ2-1, with 8 bases matching TRBD1. The V gene's germline CDR1 is LNHDA and CDR2 SQIVND (reference sequence). This CDR3 region has 15 residues. Trimming took 6 bases from V and 4 from J; bases not matched to a gene: 8. CDR3 DNA: TGTGCCAGTAGACGAGATCAGGGGGCGTACAATGAGCAGTTCTTC. Residues: CASRRDQGAYNEQFF.

The V gene is TRBV6-6, the J gene TRBJ1-4; D may be TRBD1 (6 bases). V was trimmed by 5 bases and J by 4 bases, leaving 14 bases between them. The CDR3 loop spans 15 amino acids. Per germline, CDR1 MNHNY and CDR2 SVGAGI (reference sequence). The CDR3 region is CASSVRQAGNEKLFF. The DNA for the CDR3 is TGTGCCAGCAGTGTCCGACAGGCGGGTAATGAAAAACTGTTTTTT.

The gene calls are TRBV7-2 and TRBJ2-1; 10 bases line up with TRBD2. CDR3 size: 15 residues. The V gene's germline CDR1 is SGHTA and CDR2 FQGNSA. Trimming took 6 bases from V and 4 from J; bases not matched to a gene: 6. The CDR3 loop is CASRRTSGKYNEQFF. As DNA, the CDR3 is TGTGCCAGCAGACGGACTAGCGGAAAATACAATGAGCAGTTCTTC.

This sequence joins TRBV28 and TRBJ2-3, with D unresolved. The CDR3 has 13 residues. V lost 5 bases and J 8 bases, leaving 14 bases between the germline ends. In germline, CDR1 is MDHEN, CDR2 SYDVKM. The CDR3 region is CASSLTSLATQYF. The CDR3 nucleotides read TGTGCCAGCAGTCTTACCTCTTTAGCTACGCAGTATTTT.

This chain links TRBV29-1 with TRBJ1-4; TRBD1 agrees at 8 bases. V lost 7 bases and J lost 0; bases outside the gene matches: 7. Per the germline V gene, CDR1 is SQVTM and CDR2 is ANQGSEA. This CDR3 region has 15 residues. The CDR3 DNA is TGCAGCGCCCAGGGGGCCCCCGCAACTAATGAAAAACTGTTTTTT. Translation gives CSAQGAPATNEKLFF.

This CDR3 reads CASSIPLAGGMNTGELFF. DNA of the CDR3: TGTGCCAGTAGTATACCCCTCGCGGGGGGGATGAACACCGGGGAGCTGTTTTTT. V gene TRBV19 combines with J gene TRBJ2-2, with 9 positions matching TRBD2. Per the germline V gene, CDR1 is LNHDA and CDR2 is SQIVND (reference sequence). The CDR3 consists of 18 residues. V was clipped by 2 bases and J by 1 base; unmatched bases: 8.

This clone was recorded a few times. V usage is TRBV11-2 and J usage is TRBJ2-1; TRBD2 agrees at 11 bases. Trimming at V came to 6 bases and at J to 4 bases, leaving 5 bases not matched to a gene. The CDR3 is 15 residues long. Germline CDR1 and CDR2: SGHAT and FQNNGV. CDR3 in DNA: TGTGCCAGCAGGTTGACTAGCGGGAATTACAATGAGCAGTTCTTC. This encodes CASRLTSGNYNEQFF.

This rearrangement joins TRBV14 to TRBJ1-1; 8 bases fit TRBD1. The V gene's germline CDR1 is SGHDN and CDR2 FVKESK. The J segment lost 4 bases and the V segment lost 6 bases, leaving 10 bases of the junction unmatched. CDR3 length: 15 amino acids. The CDR3 nucleotides are TGTGCCAGCAGTGGGACAGGACCTCAGGGCACTGAAGCTTTCTTT. This translates into CASSGTGPQGTEAFF.

V is TRBV7-3 and J is TRBJ2-7, with TRBD1 matching 10 bases. V was clipped by 0 bases and J by 1 base; unmatched bases: 6. Germline CDR1 and CDR2: SGHTA and FQGTGA. The CDR3 is 17 amino acids. CDR3 sequence reads: CASSLTWDRGGSYEQYV. In DNA form, the CDR3 reads TGTGCCAGCAGCTTAACGTGGGACAGGGGTGGGTCCTACGAGCAGTACGTC.

V gene TRBV3-1 (or the pseudogene TRBV3-2) combines with J gene TRBJ1-1; TRBD1 might be the D (5 bases). This CDR3 comprises 14 residues. Per germline, CDR1 LGHDT and CDR2 YNNKEL (reference sequence). V lost 5 bases and J 4 bases, leaving 14 bases between the germline ends. CDR3 DNA: TGTGCCAGCAGCTCCACCCCAGGGTCCACTGAAGCTTTCTTT. It yields the protein CASSSTPGSTEAFF.

The chain couples TRBV23-1 to TRBJ2-5, with D hard to call. TRBV23-1 belongs to the ORF category, with a function that is uncertain. This CDR3 spans 13 amino acids. Trimming removed 3 bases at V and 1 base at J, with 6 bases between. CDR3 region: CASSQRFQETQYF. Written as DNA, the CDR3 is TGCGCCAGCAGTCAGCGCTTCCAAGAGACCCAGTACTTC.

This clone was counted at least ten times. The chain links TRBV5-4 to TRBJ1-5; TRBD1 matches 7 bases. The CDR3 runs to 13 residues. After removal of 0 bases from V and 7 bases from J, the junction contained 1 base not matched to a gene. The V gene's germline CDR1 is SGHNT and CDR2 YYREEE (reference sequence). CDR3 bases: TGTGCCAGCAGCTTGGCAGGGGGGCAGCCCCAGCATTTT. It is translated as CASSLAGGQPQHF. The full variable domain, with the rest looked up from reference TRBV5-4 and TRBJ1-5, is ETGVTQSPTHLIKTRGQQVTLRCSSQSGHNTVSWYQQALGQGPQFIFQYYREEENGRGNFPPRFSGLQFPNYSSELNVNALELDDSALYLCASSLAGGQPQHFGDGTRLSIL.

The rearrangement uses TRBV27 and TRBJ2-6; D not resolved. This CDR3 contains 15 residues. Germline values: CDR1 MNHEY, CDR2 SMNVEV (reference sequence). V lost 2 bases and J 2 bases, leaving 7 bases between the germline ends. The CDR3 loop reads CASSLKGAGANVLTF. As DNA, the CDR3 is TGTGCCAGCAGTTTAAAAGGAGCTGGGGCCAACGTCCTGACTTTC. Full variable domain (outside the CDR3, taken from reference TRBV27 and TRBJ2-6): EAQVTQNPRYLITVTGKKLTVTCSQNMNHEYMSWYRQDPGLGLRQIYYSMNVEVTDKGDVPEGYKVSRKEKRNFPLILESPSPNQTSLYFCASSLKGAGANVLTFGAGSRLTVL.

The rearrangement joins TRBV18 to TRBJ2-1; possibly TRBD1 for D (6 bases). This CDR3 is built from 17 residues. V was trimmed by 5 bases and J by 0 bases, leaving 17 bases between them. CDR1 and CDR2 (germline): KGHSH, LQKENI. DNA of the CDR3: TGTGCCAGCTCAAGCAGTACAGGGTCGCGCTCCTACAATGAGCAGTTCTTC. Its protein is CASSSSTGSRSYNEQFF.